The next 16 T cell receptor beta chains were all read from a single sample in a study of T cell repertoires in cytomegalovirus infection. Antigen specificity for these receptors is unknown. TCRdb ran MiXCR on the reads and lists one entry per CDR3 protein. Among about 920,000 distinct CDR3 sequences listed, 25% to 40% were seen once. Sequencing used cultured CD8+ T cells from PBMCs, obtained from culture after CMV antigen stimulation. These receptors were collected from a human donor in good health (CMV status not recorded). Some clones in this sample may be carry-over from other donors' samples.

This clonotype has at least ten counts. CDR3 sequence (DNA): TGTGCCAGCAGCTTAAGGGCATCACCTCCCATAACTGAAGCTTTCTTT. Translated, it gives CASSLRASPPITEAFF. The chain has TRBV7-2 and TRBJ1-1; D ambiguous. CDR1 SGHTA and CDR2 FQGNSA come from the germline V gene. V lost 2 bases and J 5 bases, leaving 18 bases between the germline ends. The CDR3 sequence is 16 residues long.

A single count supports this clonotype. The J gene is TRBJ1-1, the V gene TRBV7-9; D gene ambiguous. Germline V gives CDR1 SEHNR, CDR2 FQNEAQ (reference sequence). Between the trimmed V and J ends, which lost 4 bases and 6 bases, there was a span of 15 bases. There are 14 residues in the CDR3. The CDR3 coding sequence is TGTGCCAGCAGCTCGGGAGGTGCAGACGCTGAAGCTTTCTTT. This translates into CASSSGGADAEAFF. The variable domain in full, completed from reference TRBV7-9 and TRBJ1-1, reads DTGVSQNPRHKITKRGQNVTFRCDPISEHNRLYWYRQTLGQGPEFLTYFQNEAQLEKSRLLSDRFSAERPKGSFSTLEIQRTEQGDSAMYLCASSSGGADAEAFFGQGTRLTVV.

This clonotype was recorded many times. This chain uses TRBV4-3 with TRBJ1-2, with no clear D. Deletions cut 0 bases from V and 0 bases from J, with 11 bases between. The germline gives CDR1 LGHNA, CDR2 YSLEER. The CDR3 is made up of 16 amino acids. CDR3: CASSQDMVNPNYGYTF. In nucleotides, the CDR3 is TGCGCCAGCAGCCAAGATATGGTGAATCCTAACTATGGCTACACCTTC.

This clonotype has only a few counts. This chain joins TRBV2 and TRBJ1-1; no reliable D call. CDR1 is SNHLY, CDR2 FYNNEI, per germline. This CDR3 contains 11 residues. V dropped 8 bases and J dropped 1 base, with 5 bases sitting between them. The CDR3: CASHGNTEAFF. Written as DNA, the CDR3 is TGTGCCAGCCATGGGAACACTGAAGCTTTCTTT.

This chain joins TRBV5-1 and TRBJ2-1; 10 bases match TRBD1. CDR3 size: 15 residues. Looked up from germline, CDR1 is SGHRS and CDR2 is YFSETQ. Unmatched junction bases numbered 7, after V lost 5 bases and J lost 5 bases. The CDR3 DNA reads as TGCGCCAGCAGTTCCGCCGGGACAGGGGACAATGAGCAGTTCTTC. Translated, it gives CASSSAGTGDNEQFF.

The V gene is TRBV27, the J gene TRBJ2-2, with D hard to call. Per the germline V gene, CDR1 is MNHEY and CDR2 is SMNVEV (reference sequence). Trimming took off 1 base at V and 2 bases at J, with 8 bases between the two ends. CDR3 size: 15 residues. The CDR3 coding sequence is TGTGCCAGCAGTTTATTCCAGGTCAACACCGGGGAGCTGTTTTTT. Translation gives CASSLFQVNTGELFF.

This chain joins TRBV9 and TRBJ1-4, with D hard to call. V lost 0 bases to trimming and J lost 1 base, with 4 bases between them. The CDR3 has 14 amino acids. Germline CDR1 SGDLS, CDR2 YYNGEE. The chain's CDR3 is CASSVGGTNEKLFF. CDR3 bases: TGTGCCAGCAGCGTAGGAGGAACTAATGAAAAACTGTTTTTT.

The rearrangement uses TRBV5-1 and TRBJ1-1, with a weak D call TRBD1 (5 bases). CDR1 and CDR2 from the germline V gene are SGHRS and YFSETQ. Trimming pared 9 bases from V and 1 base from J, leaving 13 bases between. The CDR3 length is 13 residues. The CDR3 region is CATGGEGNTEAFF. In DNA, the CDR3 is TGCGCCACCGGGGGAGAGGGGAACACTGAAGCTTTCTTT.

This clonotype has only a few counts. The chain combines TRBV4-1 with TRBJ2-3; D call uncertain. The CDR3 contains 14 residues. V lost 5 bases to trimming and J lost 2 bases, with 11 bases between them. Germline V gene data show CDR1 as MGHRA and CDR2 as YSYEKL. Written as DNA, the CDR3 is TGCGCCAGCAGCTCATGGTCAAACACAGATACGCAGTATTTT. This sequence encodes CASSSWSNTDTQYF.

This CDR3 reads CASAGHSETQYF. The CDR3 DNA sequence: TGTGCCAGCGCAGGGCATTCAGAGACCCAGTACTTC. This chain joins TRBV2 and TRBJ2-5, with a weak D call TRBD1 (5 bases). CDR1 and CDR2 (germline): SNHLY, FYNNEI. The CDR3 is 12 residues long. V was shortened by 8 bases and J by 4 bases, with 11 bases between the two germline ends.

This clonotype has just a few counts. V gene TRBV7-6 combines with J gene TRBJ1-1, with D possibly being TRBD1 (6 bases). Germline V gene sequence: CDR1 SGHVS, CDR2 FNYEAQ. The CDR3 totals 13 residues. The V end was cut by 8 bases, the J end by 4 bases, with 14 bases between. The CDR3 protein is CASGRGGPTEAFF. For the CDR3, the DNA is TGTGCCAGCGGACGGGGGGGCCCCACTGAAGCTTTCTTT.

Only a few counts were recorded for this clonotype. The V and J genes are TRBV12-3 or TRBV12-4 and TRBJ2-3; possibly TRBD1 for D (6 bases). This CDR3 has 15 residues. The ends were cut back, 3 bases at V and 0 bases at J, with 10 bases in the middle. CDR3 coding DNA: TGTGCCAGCAGTTTCAGGACAGTGAGCACAGATACGCAGTATTTT. It is translated as CASSFRTVSTDTQYF.

The sample holds many counts of this clonotype. The chain combines TRBV9 with TRBJ2-6, with D uncertain. The V end lost 5 bases, the J end lost 0 bases, and 6 bases lay between the germline ends. The length of the CDR3 is 14 residues. The germline V gene encodes CDR1 SGDLS and CDR2 YYNGEE. CDR3 DNA sequence: TGTGCCAGCAGTGGGGACTCTGGGGCCAACGTCCTGACTTTC. Its translation is CASSGDSGANVLTF.

This clonotype was seen a handful of times. The chain recombines TRBV7-9 with TRBJ2-5; 7 nucleotides match TRBD1. The junction had 7 bases not matched to a gene; V was cut back by 3 bases and J by 3 bases. Per germline, CDR1 SEHNR and CDR2 FQNEAQ (reference sequence). CDR3 size: 15 residues. CDR3 DNA: TGTGCCAGCAGCTTCAAAGGGACAGCGAAAGAGACCCAGTACTTC. Its protein is CASSFKGTAKETQYF. Filled out from reference TRBV7-9 and TRBJ2-5, the complete variable domain reads DTGVSQNPRHKITKRGQNVTFRCDPISEHNRLYWYRQTLGQGPEFLTYFQNEAQLEKSRLLSDRFSAERPKGSFSTLEIQRTEQGDSAMYLCASSFKGTAKETQYFGPGTRLLVL.

This clonotype has a single count. This chain connects TRBV19 to TRBJ1-5; D not resolved. CDR1 is LNHDA and CDR2 is SQIVND in the germline V gene (reference sequence). The CDR3 contains 17 residues. Trimming took 1 base from V and 0 from J, leaving 13 bases between them. The CDR3 DNA follows: TGTGCCAGTAGTATAGGGGCAGGAGTACTTAGCAATCAGCCCCAGCATTTT. This encodes CASSIGAGVLSNQPQHF.

This sequence joins TRBV7-9 and TRBJ2-7, with D perhaps TRBD1 or TRBD2 (5 bases each). Trimming pared 1 base from V and 2 bases from J, leaving 12 bases between. Germline V CDR1 and CDR2: SEHNR, FQNEAQ (reference sequence). The length of the CDR3 is 15 residues. The chain's CDR3 is CASSLVLEGPYEQYF. Here the CDR3 DNA reads TGTGCCAGCAGCTTAGTTCTTGAGGGACCCTACGAGCAGTACTTC.